Shown below are 16 T cell receptor beta chains from a single sample sequenced in a study of blood T cell repertoires in COVID-19. Sequencing was performed with immunoSEQ multiplex PCR; in TCRdb, only in-frame clones are kept and a portion is missing. The repertoire includes 250,000 to 350,000 clones, more than 85% of them detected once, and about 18% sits in the top ten. The sequenced sample was PBMCs or T cells enriched from blood (not recorded which). These TCRs come from a woman aged 30 to 39 who had recovered from COVID-19.

The V gene is TRBV7-2, the J gene TRBJ2-2, with D perhaps matching TRBD1 (6 bases). Germline loops: CDR1 SGHTA, CDR2 FQGNSA. V lost 3 bases and J lost 4, with 9 bases in between. CDR3 length equals 14 residues. The CDR3 coding sequence is TGTGCCAGCAGCTTCACAGGGAGCACCGGGGAGCTGTTTTTT. Protein sequence: CASSFTGSTGELFF.

The chain combines TRBV6-5 with TRBJ1-5; 8 nucleotides agree with TRBD1. With 6 bases clipped from V and 6 bases from J, the junction kept 7 bases outside the gene matches. This CDR3 has 14 amino acids. In germline, CDR1 is MNHEY, CDR2 SVGAGI. CDR3 loop: CASRSTGAAQPQHF. The CDR3 DNA is TGTGCCAGCAGATCGACAGGGGCCGCTCAGCCCCAGCATTTT.

J is TRBJ2-3 and V is TRBV2, with a tentative D call TRBD1 (6 bases). The CDR3 is 15 residues long. Germline-derived CDR1 and CDR2 are SNHLY and FYNNEI. Between the trimmed V and J ends, which lost 5 bases and 0 bases, there was a span of 12 bases. The CDR3 DNA reads TGTGCCAGCAGTAGGCAGGGGTCGAGCACAGATACGCAGTATTTT. This codes for CASSRQGSSTDTQYF.

The CDR3 reads CASSIENLGQGNQPQHF. CDR3 nucleotides: TGTGCCAGTAGTATAGAAAATTTGGGACAGGGGAATCAGCCCCAGCATTTT. The rearrangement uses TRBV19 and TRBJ1-5; 10 bases are shared with TRBD1. Unmatched junction bases numbered 6, after V lost 0 bases and J lost 4 bases. CDR3 length equals 17 residues. Looked up from germline, CDR1 is LNHDA and CDR2 is SQIVND (reference sequence). The complete variable domain, with remaining parts taken from reference TRBV19 and TRBJ1-5, reads DGGITQSPKYLFRKEGQNVTLSCEQNLNHDAMYWYRQDPGQGLRLIYYSQIVNDFQKGDIAEGYSVSREKKESFPLTVTSAQKNPTAFYLCASSIENLGQGNQPQHFGDGTRLSIL.

The V call is TRBV5-6, the J call TRBJ2-5; D might be TRBD1 (6 bases). Germline-derived CDR1 and CDR2 are SGHDT and YYEEEE. This CDR3 spans 14 amino acids. V was pared by 2 bases and J by 6 bases, with 14 bases between. CDR3 in amino acids: CASSFRTAGQTQYF. In DNA form, the CDR3 reads TGTGCCAGCAGCTTTAGGACAGCTGGACAGACCCAGTACTTC. Full variable domain (rest looked up from reference TRBV5-6 and TRBJ2-5): DAGVTQSPTHLIKTRGQQVTLRCSPKSGHDTVSWYQQALGQGPQFIFQYYEEEERQRGNFPDRFSGHQFPNYSSELNVNALLLGDSALYLCASSFRTAGQTQYFGPGTRLLVL.

The chain joins TRBV6-5 to TRBJ1-1, with a weak D call TRBD1 (5 bases). CDR3 length equals 12 residues. The V end was cut by 5 bases, the J end by 4 bases, with 8 bases between. The germline CDR1 and CDR2 sequences are MNHEY and SVGAGI. The CDR3 reads CASSRGSTEAFF. CDR3 nucleotide sequence: TGTGCCAGCAGTCGGGGGAGCACTGAAGCTTTCTTT.

V and J are TRBV29-1 and TRBJ2-3; TRBD2 is a possible D gene (5 bases). Germline V gives CDR1 SQVTM, CDR2 ANQGSEA. Trimming cost V 3 bases and J 5 bases, with 12 bases left between them. This CDR3 contains 13 residues. As DNA, the CDR3 is TGCAGCGTTGAGTTGACCGAGGGAGATACGCAGTATTTT. Translation gives CSVELTEGDTQYF.

The chain is built from TRBV7-9 and TRBJ2-1, with 11 bases identical to TRBD2. This CDR3 region has 15 residues. Germline V lookup: CDR1 SEHNR, CDR2 FQNEAQ (reference sequence). V gave up 7 bases and J gave up 0 bases; unmatched junction bases: 2. Written as DNA, the CDR3 is TGTGCCAGCACCGGGACTAGCGGCTCCTACAATGAGCAGTTCTTC. Translated, it gives CASTGTSGSYNEQFF. Variable domain in full (rest from reference TRBV7-9 and TRBJ2-1): DTGVSQNPRHKITKRGQNVTFRCDPISEHNRLYWYRQTLGQGPEFLTYFQNEAQLEKSRLLSDRFSAERPKGSFSTLEIQRTEQGDSAMYLCASTGTSGSYNEQFFGPGTRLTVL.

This chain uses TRBV19 with TRBJ2-6; D may be TRBD1 (5 bases). CDR1 is LNHDA, CDR2 SQIVND, per germline (reference sequence). With 5 bases removed from V and 1 base from J, the gap between germline ends came to 9 bases. The CDR3 is made up of 15 amino acids. The CDR3 region is CASSFTGSGANVLTF. CDR3 DNA: TGTGCCAGTAGTTTCACAGGATCTGGGGCCAACGTCCTGACTTTC.

The chain combines TRBV2 with TRBJ1-1; D gene unclear. The CDR3 runs to 12 residues. CDR1 is SNHLY and CDR2 is FYNNEI in the germline V gene. Trimming removed 1 base at V and 9 bases at J, with 9 bases between. CDR3 loop: CASSEGLRKAFF. CDR3 nucleotides: TGTGCCAGCAGTGAAGGACTTAGAAAAGCTTTCTTT.

This chain joins TRBV15 and TRBJ1-1, with D possibly TRBD1 on 5 matching bases. Germline lookup yields CDR1 LNHNV and CDR2 YYDKDF (reference sequence). The CDR3 has 16 amino acids. V dropped 3 bases and J dropped 5 bases, with 19 bases sitting between them. This CDR3 reads CATSRLPRRGRTEAFF. CDR3 DNA sequence: TGTGCCACCAGCAGGCTACCCCGGAGGGGTAGGACTGAAGCTTTCTTT.

CDR3 bases: TGTGCCAGCAGCCCAGTCCCTCTCGAGCAGTACTTC. Translating it yields CASSPVPLEQYF. This chain links TRBV11-2 with TRBJ2-7; no firm D call. In germline, CDR1 is SGHAT, CDR2 FQNNGV. The CDR3 is 12 amino acids. V was pared by 5 bases and J by 6 bases, with 11 bases between. Looking up the rest from reference TRBV11-2 and TRBJ2-7 gives the full variable domain: EAGVAQSPRYKIIEKRQSVAFWCNPISGHATLYWYQQILGQGPKLLIQFQNNGVVDDSQLPKDRFSAERLKGVDSTLKIQPAKLEDSAVYLCASSPVPLEQYFGPGTRLTVT.

The chain couples TRBV27 to TRBJ2-7, with D tentatively TRBD2 (7 bases). In germline, CDR1 is MNHEY, CDR2 SMNVEV (reference sequence). V was clipped by 6 bases and J by 7 bases, with 19 bases between them. The length of the CDR3 is 14 residues. The CDR3 nucleotides read TGTGCCAGCAGGGCGATGGGGGGGCGAGAAGAGCAGTACTTC. Encoded protein: CASRAMGGREEQYF.

The rearrangement joins TRBV12-3 or TRBV12-4 to TRBJ1-2; 11 positions agree with TRBD1. This CDR3 has 13 amino acids. The V gene end was trimmed by 5 bases and the J gene end by 6 bases; junction bases not matched to a gene: 2. This CDR3 is CASSRDRGNGYTF. CDR3 DNA: TGTGCCAGCAGTCGGGACAGGGGGAATGGCTACACCTTC.

This clone has just one count. The chain combines TRBV5-8 with TRBJ1-6, with D maybe TRBD1 (5 bases). The CDR3 spans 13 residues. Germline CDR1 and CDR2: SGHTS and YDEGEE. V was clipped by 5 bases and J by 10 bases, with 13 bases between them. CDR3 nucleotide sequence: TGTGCCAGCAGAGGGAGGGGAGAGTCACCCCTCCACTTT. Its protein product is CASRGRGESPLHF.

The rearrangement uses TRBV6-2 or TRBV6-3 and TRBJ2-7; 11 bases are shared with TRBD2. The CDR3 covers 17 residues. V gave up 3 bases and J gave up 8 bases; unmatched junction bases: 15. Germline V gives CDR1 MNHEY, CDR2 SVGEGT. The CDR3 is CASSYQTKTSGTNKQYF. In nucleotides, the CDR3 is TGTGCCAGCAGTTATCAAACTAAGACTAGCGGGACTAATAAGCAGTACTTC.